What follows describes a single T cell receptor beta chain. This entry comes from a study of control samples from healthy donors and cancer patients. The table came from immunoSEQ multiplex PCR; TCRdb's copy has only in-frame clones and leaves some out. The repertoire holds about 140,000 clones, with approximately 94% as singletons. The TCR comes from a man aged 40-49 years in good health. Specimen: blood.

The CDR3: CASSEILGLAGGYEQYF. Written as DNA, the CDR3 is TGTGCCAGCAGTGAAATTTTGGGACTAGCGGGCGGTTACGAGCAGTACTTC. The chain uses TRBV6-1 and TRBJ2-7; TRBD2 agrees at 12 bases. Unmatched junction bases numbered 9, after V lost 2 bases and J lost 4 bases. Germline values: CDR1 MNHNS, CDR2 SASEGT. The CDR3 runs to 17 residues.